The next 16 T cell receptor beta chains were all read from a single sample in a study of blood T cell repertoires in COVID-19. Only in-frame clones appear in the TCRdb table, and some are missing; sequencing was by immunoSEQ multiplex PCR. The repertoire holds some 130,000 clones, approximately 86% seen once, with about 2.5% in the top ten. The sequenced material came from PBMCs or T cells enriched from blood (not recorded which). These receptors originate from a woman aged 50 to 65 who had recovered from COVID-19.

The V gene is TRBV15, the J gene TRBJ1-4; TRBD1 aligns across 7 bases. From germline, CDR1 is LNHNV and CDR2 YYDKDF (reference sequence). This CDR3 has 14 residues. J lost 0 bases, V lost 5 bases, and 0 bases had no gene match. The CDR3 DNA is TGTGCCACCAGCCAGGGGGCAACTAATGAAAAACTGTTTTTT. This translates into CATSQGATNEKLFF.

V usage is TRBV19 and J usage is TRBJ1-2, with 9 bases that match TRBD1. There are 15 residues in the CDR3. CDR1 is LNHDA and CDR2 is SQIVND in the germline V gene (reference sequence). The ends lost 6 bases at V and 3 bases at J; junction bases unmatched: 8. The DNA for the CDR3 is TGTGCCAGTAGCTTTTTACAGGGGGCCGACTATGGCTACACCTTC. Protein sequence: CASSFLQGADYGYTF. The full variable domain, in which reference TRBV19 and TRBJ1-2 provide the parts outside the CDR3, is DGGITQSPKYLFRKEGQNVTLSCEQNLNHDAMYWYRQDPGQGLRLIYYSQIVNDFQKGDIAEGYSVSREKKESFPLTVTSAQKNPTAFYLCASSFLQGADYGYTFGSGTRLTVV.

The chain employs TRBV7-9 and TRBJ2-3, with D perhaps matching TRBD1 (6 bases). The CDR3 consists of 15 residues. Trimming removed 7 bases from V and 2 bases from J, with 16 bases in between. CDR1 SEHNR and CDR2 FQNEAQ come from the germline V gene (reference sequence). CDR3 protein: CASTLMPGATDTQYF. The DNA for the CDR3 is TGTGCCAGCACCCTTATGCCAGGGGCCACAGATACGCAGTATTTT.

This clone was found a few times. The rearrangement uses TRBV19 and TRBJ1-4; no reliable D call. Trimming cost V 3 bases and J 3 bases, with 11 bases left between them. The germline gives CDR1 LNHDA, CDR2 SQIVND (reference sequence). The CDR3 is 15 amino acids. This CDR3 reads CASSMGVLPNEKLFF. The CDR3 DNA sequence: TGTGCCAGTAGTATGGGAGTACTACCTAATGAAAAACTGTTTTTT.

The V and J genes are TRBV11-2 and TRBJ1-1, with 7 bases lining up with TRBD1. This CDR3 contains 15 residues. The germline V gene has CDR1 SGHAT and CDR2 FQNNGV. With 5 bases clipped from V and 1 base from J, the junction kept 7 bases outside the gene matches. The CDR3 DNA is TGTGCCAGCAGCCGGACCGGGACAGCGAACACTGAAGCTTTCTTT. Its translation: CASSRTGTANTEAFF.

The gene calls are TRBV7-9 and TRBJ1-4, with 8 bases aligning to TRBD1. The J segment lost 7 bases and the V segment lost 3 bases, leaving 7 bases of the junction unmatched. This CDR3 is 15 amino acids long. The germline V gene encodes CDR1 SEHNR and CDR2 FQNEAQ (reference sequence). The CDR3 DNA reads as TGTGCCAGCAGCTTTGGACAGGGCGGGGTTGAAAAACTGTTTTTT. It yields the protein CASSFGQGGVEKLFF.

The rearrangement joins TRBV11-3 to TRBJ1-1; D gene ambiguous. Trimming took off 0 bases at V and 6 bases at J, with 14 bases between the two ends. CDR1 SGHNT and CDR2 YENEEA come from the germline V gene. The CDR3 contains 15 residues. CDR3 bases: TGTGCCAGCAGCTTAGATGGTTTTGGGGAGGCTGAAGCTTTCTTT. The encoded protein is CASSLDGFGEAEAFF.

CDR3 amino acids: CASSPTGSSYNSPLHF. CDR3 bases: TGTGCCAGCAGCCCTACAGGGAGCTCCTATAATTCACCCCTCCACTTT. This chain uses TRBV9 with TRBJ1-6; D is perhaps TRBD1 (6 bases). Germline CDR1 SGDLS, CDR2 YYNGEE. This CDR3 spans 16 amino acids. V shed 4 bases and J shed 0 bases, with 11 bases lying between them.

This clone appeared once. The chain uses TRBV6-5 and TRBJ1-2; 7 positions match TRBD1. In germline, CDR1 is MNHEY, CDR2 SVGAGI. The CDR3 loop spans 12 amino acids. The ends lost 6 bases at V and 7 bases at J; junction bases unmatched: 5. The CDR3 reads CASRSTGLGYTF. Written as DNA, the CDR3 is TGTGCCAGCAGATCGACAGGGCTTGGCTACACCTTC.

The CDR3 loop reads CASSEEILTGQPNTGELFF. CDR3 DNA sequence: TGTGCCAGCAGTGAAGAGATTTTAACGGGACAGCCGAACACCGGGGAGCTGTTTTTT. The chain joins TRBV2 to TRBJ2-2, with 7 nucleotides matching TRBD1. V lost 1 base, J lost 0 bases, and 11 bases stayed unmatched. Germline lookup yields CDR1 SNHLY and CDR2 FYNNEI. This CDR3 is 19 amino acids long.

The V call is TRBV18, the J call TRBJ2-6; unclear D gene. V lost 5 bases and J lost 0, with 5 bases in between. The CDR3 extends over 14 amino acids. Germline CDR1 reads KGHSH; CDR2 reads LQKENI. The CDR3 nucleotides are TGTGCCAGCTCATCAGACTCTGGGGCCAACGTCCTGACTTTC. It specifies CASSSDSGANVLTF.

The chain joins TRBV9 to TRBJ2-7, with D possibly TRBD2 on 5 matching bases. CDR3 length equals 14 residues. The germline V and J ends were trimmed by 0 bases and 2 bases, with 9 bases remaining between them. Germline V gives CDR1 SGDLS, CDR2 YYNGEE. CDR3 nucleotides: TGTGCCAGCAGCGTAGCGCATAGCGCCTACGAGCAGTACTTC. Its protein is CASSVAHSAYEQYF.

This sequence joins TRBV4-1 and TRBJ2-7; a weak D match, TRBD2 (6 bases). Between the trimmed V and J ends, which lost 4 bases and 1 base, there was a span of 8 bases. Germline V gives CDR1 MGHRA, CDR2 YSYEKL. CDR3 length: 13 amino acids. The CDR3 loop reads CASSPRESYEQYF. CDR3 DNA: TGCGCCAGCAGCCCCCGGGAGTCCTACGAGCAGTACTTC.

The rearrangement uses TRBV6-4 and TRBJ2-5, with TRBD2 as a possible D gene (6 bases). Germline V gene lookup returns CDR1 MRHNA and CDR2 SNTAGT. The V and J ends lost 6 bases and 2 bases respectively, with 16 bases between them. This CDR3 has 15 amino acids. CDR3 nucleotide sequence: TGTGCCAGCAGGACCCCTATCCGGGGGCAAGAGACCCAGTACTTC. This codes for CASRTPIRGQETQYF.

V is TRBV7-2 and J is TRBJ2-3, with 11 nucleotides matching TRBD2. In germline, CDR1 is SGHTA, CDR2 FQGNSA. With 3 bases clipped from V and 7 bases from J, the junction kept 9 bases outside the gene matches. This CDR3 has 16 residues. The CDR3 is CASSFGTSGGRNTQYF. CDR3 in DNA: TGTGCCAGCAGCTTCGGGACTAGCGGCGGTAGGAATACGCAGTATTTT.

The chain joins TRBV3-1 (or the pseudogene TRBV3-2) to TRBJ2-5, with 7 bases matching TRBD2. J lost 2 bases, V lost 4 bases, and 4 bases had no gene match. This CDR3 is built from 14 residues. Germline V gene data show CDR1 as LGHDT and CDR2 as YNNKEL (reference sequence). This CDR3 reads CASSLGLRQETQYF. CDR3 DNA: TGTGCCAGCAGCCTGGGACTAAGGCAAGAGACCCAGTACTTC.